The 8 T cell receptor beta chains listed next were all sequenced from one sample in a study of T-cell memory formation after mild COVID-19. One entry per CDR3 protein results from TCRdb running MiXCR on the 5' RACE reads. The repertoire holds a few hundred thousand distinct CDR3 sequences, under 20% seen once, with 20% to 25% in the top ten. Sequenced material: PBMCs or a T cell subset sorted from them (not recorded which). The receptors here all came from a man in his late teens or twenties who had mild COVID-19 (a few samples of this study predate the infection). Cell type and time point are not known.

The sample holds a few counts of this clonotype. The V gene is TRBV7-2, the J gene TRBJ2-1; tentatively, D is TRBD2 (5 bases). V was clipped by 3 bases and J by 6 bases, with 12 bases between them. CDR3 size: 14 residues. Germline CDR1 reads SGHTA; CDR2 reads FQGNSA. CDR3 nucleotide sequence: TGTGCCAGCAGCTTTAGGAGGACGACCAATGAGCAGTTCTTC. Translation gives CASSFRRTTNEQFF. The full variable domain, completed using reference TRBV7-2 and TRBJ2-1, is GAGVSQSPSNKVTEKGKDVELRCDPISGHTALYWYRQSLGQGLEFLIYFQGNSAPDKSGLPSDRFSAERTGGSVSTLTIQRTQQEDSAVYLCASSFRRTTNEQFFGPGTRLTVL.

The chain employs TRBV5-1 and TRBJ1-1; a weak D match, TRBD1 (5 bases). This CDR3 comprises 13 residues. V shed 2 bases and J shed 6 bases, with 11 bases lying between them. In germline, CDR1 is SGHRS, CDR2 YFSETQ. CDR3: CASSFGTSSEAFF. The CDR3 DNA reads TGCGCCAGCAGCTTCGGGACCTCCTCTGAAGCTTTCTTT.

This clonotype has more than one count but fewer than ten. The chain has TRBV10-3 and TRBJ2-7; TRBD1 matches 8 bases. This CDR3 has 15 amino acids. V shed 4 bases, J shed 7 bases, and the junction held 12 bases outside the gene matches. Germline loops: CDR1 ENHRY, CDR2 SYGVKD. CDR3 sequence (DNA): TGTGCCATCAGTGCCATGGGACAGGCCGGCGTGGAGCAGTACTTC. Residues: CAISAMGQAGVEQYF.

The rearrangement joins TRBV7-8 to TRBJ2-7; D gene uncertain. Trimming left V 5 bases short and J 1 base short, with 12 bases between. This CDR3 is 14 amino acids long. Germline CDR1 SGHVS, CDR2 FQNEAQ. This CDR3 is CASSPRTPSYEQYV. The DNA for the CDR3 is TGTGCCAGCAGCCCAAGGACGCCATCCTACGAGCAGTACGTC.

The rearrangement links TRBV4-3 to TRBJ1-4; 9 nucleotides match TRBD1. Unmatched junction bases numbered 8, after V lost 5 bases and J lost 7 bases. The V gene's germline CDR1 is LGHNA and CDR2 YSLEER. The CDR3 spans 15 residues. This CDR3 is CASSKILTGGEKLFF. CDR3 in DNA: TGCGCCAGCAGCAAAATACTGACAGGGGGTGAAAAACTGTTTTTT.

The genes are TRBV5-1 and TRBJ2-1, with TRBD2 as a possible D gene (5 bases). The germline gives CDR1 SGHRS, CDR2 YFSETQ. The CDR3 spans 12 residues. V lost 1 base to trimming and J lost 13 bases, with 12 bases between them. The CDR3 loop reads CASSLLHGNQFF. As DNA, the CDR3 is TGCGCCAGCAGCTTGTTGCACGGGAACCAGTTCTTC.

There are a few counts of this clonotype. V and J are TRBV10-3 and TRBJ2-2; D unresolved. Germline V lookup: CDR1 ENHRY, CDR2 SYGVKD. CDR3 length: 11 amino acids. V was pared by 11 bases and J by 1 base, with 5 bases between. The CDR3 here is CAVGNTGELFF. Here the CDR3 DNA reads TGTGCCGTCGGGAACACCGGGGAGCTGTTTTTT.

This clonotype was seen at least ten times. This rearrangement joins TRBV4-3 to TRBJ2-7; D is undetermined. This CDR3 spans 13 amino acids. The germline V gene encodes CDR1 LGHNA and CDR2 YSLEER. Trimming took off 4 bases at V and 3 bases at J, with 10 bases between the two ends. The CDR3 spells CASSLRGGYEQYF. The DNA of the CDR3 is TGCGCCAGCAGCCTCCGAGGCGGCTACGAGCAGTACTTC.